Following are 18 T cell receptor beta chains from one sample sequenced in a study of T-cell reconstitution after alpha-beta-depleted transplantation in children (dated by TCRdb to about 2016). Library preparation was by PCR. TCRdb records Illumina HiSeq 2500 as the sequencer. To normalize quantification of the TCRbeta repertoire, the TCR libraries were built with molecular barcoding that relied on unique molecular identifiers. The public reads were reanalyzed by TCRdb: fastp trimming at Q25, MiXCR alignment, in-frame beta chains only. For every CDR3 protein sequence, its rows merge into one entry that carries the most common genes and DNA. Present in this sample are approximately 240,000 distinct CDR3 sequences, 7.5% to 10% of which were seen just once. The ten largest make up about 4.9% of the sample. The input for sequencing was PBMCs from the stem cell graft donor, taken from the stem cell graft. The receptor set was obtained from a human donor who donated a stem cell graft to a child with SCID.

The genes are TRBV18 and TRBJ1-1; perhaps TRBD1 as D (6 bases). Germline V gene sequence: CDR1 KGHSH, CDR2 LQKENI. The CDR3 has 15 residues. V lost 6 bases and J 3 bases, leaving 17 bases between the germline ends. CDR3 loop: CASSHLQGRDTEAFF. In DNA form, the CDR3 reads TGTGCCAGCTCCCACTTACAGGGACGGGACACTGAAGCTTTCTTT.

About this clonotype itself: Possible read error: a much larger clone is one base away. The chain is built from TRBV6-7 and TRBJ2-1; TRBD1 matches 7 bases. TRBV6-7 is an ORF; its function is uncertain. The CDR3 has 14 amino acids. V lost 10 bases and J lost 5; bases outside the gene matches: 11. The CDR3: CAMQPGQTDNEQFF. CDR3 in DNA: TGTGCCATGCAACCGGGACAGACAGACAATGAGCAGTTCTTC.

This clonotype appeared many times. V and J are TRBV4-3 and TRBJ2-3; a weak D match, TRBD1 (6 bases). V dropped 1 base and J dropped 6 bases, with 17 bases sitting between them. CDR3 size: 16 residues. Germline V gives CDR1 LGHNA, CDR2 YSLEER. The CDR3 protein is CASSQGEGGTGDTQYF. The CDR3 DNA reads as TGCGCCAGCAGCCAAGGCGAGGGCGGTACAGGGGATACGCAGTATTTT.

In this sample, this clonotype turned up many times. J is TRBJ2-1 and V is TRBV14, with D unresolved. Trimming cost V 4 bases and J 7 bases, with 17 bases left between them. CDR1 is SGHDN, CDR2 FVKESK, per germline. This CDR3 contains 15 residues. CDR3 sequence (DNA): TGTGCCAGCAGCCCGATAGGGTCGCTGCTTAATGAGCAGTTCTTC. It encodes CASSPIGSLLNEQFF.

This clonotype was seen ten or more times. This sequence joins TRBV5-1 and TRBJ1-1; the D is unclear. Trimming took off 0 bases at V and 0 bases at J, with 6 bases between the two ends. There are 14 residues in the CDR3. Germline loops: CDR1 SGHRS, CDR2 YFSETQ. The CDR3 loop is CASSLGAVNTEAFF. Written as DNA, the CDR3 is TGCGCCAGCAGCTTGGGTGCAGTGAACACTGAAGCTTTCTTT.

In the case of this clonotype: A read error may be the cause here, since a much bigger clone is one base away. This chain links TRBV6-1 with TRBJ2-7; 8 bases fit TRBD1. Germline V lookup: CDR1 MNHNS, CDR2 SASEGT. The CDR3 extends over 15 amino acids. J was trimmed by 3 bases and V by 6 bases; bases with no gene match: 10. For the CDR3, the DNA is TGTGCCAGCAGCGGGGACAGGAGCAGAGACTACGAGCAGTACTTC. Its translation is CASSGDRSRDYEQYF.

This clonotype appeared many times. The CDR3 loop reads CASSLDGGGHTEAFF. The DNA for the CDR3 is TGCGCCAGCAGCTTGGATGGAGGAGGTCACACTGAAGCTTTCTTT. The J gene is TRBJ1-1, the V gene TRBV5-1; D is unclear. CDR1 SGHRS and CDR2 YFSETQ come from the germline V gene. The CDR3 consists of 15 residues. With 0 bases removed from V and 3 bases from J, the gap between germline ends came to 12 bases.

This clonotype has ten or more counts. The rearrangement links TRBV18 to TRBJ1-6, with TRBD1 identical over 8 bases. The CDR3 is 19 amino acids. The V gene end was trimmed by 4 bases and the J gene end by 14 bases; junction bases not matched to a gene: 25. Germline V gene data show CDR1 as KGHSH and CDR2 as LQKENI. CDR3 DNA sequence: TGTGCCAGCTCACGCGCCACGCCAACTGGGGACAGGCCATCAAACTCCCTCCACTTT. It is translated as CASSRATPTGDRPSNSLHF.

In this sample, this clonotype turned up many times. This chain uses TRBV20-1 with TRBJ1-2; no firm D call. The V gene's germline CDR1 is DFQATT and CDR2 SNEGSKA (reference sequence). The V end lost 4 bases, the J end lost 4 bases, and 13 bases lay between the germline ends. This CDR3 has 13 residues. The CDR3 reads CSANQARGYGYTF. CDR3 in DNA: TGCAGTGCTAATCAGGCCCGCGGCTATGGCTACACCTTC.

This clonotype showed up many times. V and J are TRBV4-2 and TRBJ2-1, with no clear D. With 4 bases removed from V and 6 bases from J, the gap between germline ends came to 10 bases. CDR3 size: 13 residues. Germline loops: CDR1 LGHNA, CDR2 YNFKEQ. The DNA for the CDR3 is TGTGCCAGCAGCCCTGAGCTGGGCAATGAGCAGTTCTTC. Encoded protein: CASSPELGNEQFF.

In this sample, this clonotype turned up many times. The J gene is TRBJ2-5, the V gene TRBV9; D might be TRBD1 (7 bases). Germline-derived CDR1 and CDR2 are SGDLS and YYNGEE. The CDR3 consists of 14 residues. With 4 bases removed from V and 0 bases from J, the gap between germline ends came to 10 bases. CDR3 DNA sequence: TGTGCCAGCAGCTCAGGGGGGAACCAAGAGACCCAGTACTTC. It yields the protein CASSSGGNQETQYF.

This clonotype was recorded at least ten times. The chain recombines TRBV7-2 with TRBJ2-1, with TRBD2 identical over 11 bases. The CDR3 length is 15 residues. After removal of 3 bases from V and 9 bases from J, the junction contained 7 bases not matched to a gene. Germline V gene sequence: CDR1 SGHTA, CDR2 FQGNSA. DNA of the CDR3: TGTGCCAGCAGCTTTTCTAGCGGGGGGTTGGGTGAGCAGTTCTTC. It translates to CASSFSSGGLGEQFF. The whole variable domain, remainder taken from reference TRBV7-2 and TRBJ2-1, is GAGVSQSPSNKVTEKGKDVELRCDPISGHTALYWYRQSLGQGLEFLIYFQGNSAPDKSGLPSDRFSAERTGGSVSTLTIQRTQQEDSAVYLCASSFSSGGLGEQFFGPGTRLTVL.

This clonotype appeared many times. This chain joins TRBV20-1 and TRBJ2-7; TRBD1 is a possible D gene (8 bases). Germline CDR1 is DFQATT and CDR2 is SNEGSKA (reference sequence). The CDR3 covers 14 residues. V was pared by 5 bases and J by 4 bases, with 18 bases between. The CDR3 bases are TGCAGTGCTTTACTAGGACAGGGAGGGTACGAGCAGTACTTC. This codes for CSALLGQGGYEQYF.

This clonotype was seen ten or more times. The J gene is TRBJ2-1, the V gene TRBV19, with 8 bases identical to TRBD2. With V trimmed by 2 bases and J by 4 bases, 4 bases remained unmatched. This CDR3 is 15 amino acids long. Germline-derived CDR1 and CDR2 are LNHDA and SQIVND (reference sequence). CDR3 sequence reads: CASSISGGKYNEQFF. The CDR3 nucleotides read TGTGCCAGTAGTATAAGCGGGGGAAAGTACAATGAGCAGTTCTTC.

This clonotype was seen many times. This sequence joins TRBV5-1 and TRBJ1-4; 7 bases are shared with TRBD1. The V and J ends lost 3 bases and 5 bases, in that order; junction bases with no gene match: 4. CDR1 and CDR2 (germline): SGHRS, YFSETQ. The CDR3 length is 14 residues. CDR3 bases: TGCGCCAGCAGCTGGCAGGGGGGGAATGAAAAACTGTTTTTT. Its translation is CASSWQGGNEKLFF.

This clonotype was recorded many times. As DNA, the CDR3 is TGTGCCAGCAGTGCCAGCAATCAGCCCCAGCATTTT. Residues: CASSASNQPQHF. The rearrangement joins TRBV2 to TRBJ1-5; unclear D gene. CDR1 and CDR2 (germline): SNHLY, FYNNEI. The CDR3 length is 12 residues. V lost 4 bases, J lost 1 base, and 2 bases lay in between.

This clonotype was recorded many times. The chain recombines TRBV11-2 with TRBJ2-1; TRBD2 matches at 11 bases. With 5 bases clipped from V and 2 bases from J, the junction kept 11 bases outside the gene matches. CDR1 is SGHAT, CDR2 FQNNGV, per germline. The CDR3 spans 18 residues. The CDR3 DNA reads TGTGCCAGCAGCCGAGTACGCAAGACTAGCGGGGCCTACAATGAGCAGTTCTTC. This gives the protein CASSRVRKTSGAYNEQFF.

This clonotype was counted ten times or more. The chain employs TRBV5-1 and TRBJ1-4; a weak D match, TRBD1 (5 bases). The ends were cut back, 0 bases at V and 4 bases at J, with 10 bases in the middle. The germline CDR1 and CDR2 sequences are SGHRS and YFSETQ. The CDR3 runs 15 residues. CDR3 residues: CASSLARDLNEKLFF. The CDR3 bases are TGCGCCAGCAGCTTGGCCCGGGACCTTAATGAAAAACTGTTTTTT.